This entry concerns a single T cell receptor (beta chain). Its cognate antigen is unknown. This record belongs to a study of Siglec-9 on CD8 T cells in melanoma. The germline V gene encodes CDR1 SGHAT and CDR2 FQNNGV. This CDR3 comprises 15 residues. V dropped 5 bases and J dropped 7; count of bases not matched to a gene: 5. Using immunoSEQ multiplex PCR, the repertoire was profiled, and TCRdb retains in-frame clones only, with some absent. Among tens of thousands of clones listed, 80% were seen once. General study results and limits: In melanoma tumors, a Siglec-9-marked effector memory CD8+ subset reportedly appeared to accumulate.

The sequence was obtained from a human donor in good health. The V gene is TRBV11-2, the J gene TRBJ2-1; 13 positions agree with TRBD2. The source material was Siglec-9- CD8+ T cells sorted from blood. The CDR3 region is CASSPGTSGMNEQFF. CDR3 DNA sequence: TGTGCCAGCAGCCCTGGGACTAGCGGGATGAATGAGCAGTTCTTC.